This T cell receptor (beta chain) was recorded in a study of cytomegalovirus exposure and HLA in healthy donors. Germline V gene data show CDR1 as LGHNA and CDR2 as YNFKEQ. The CDR3 totals 16 residues. The PCR made use of 60 Vbeta and 13 Jbeta primers. Generated by immunoSEQ multiplex PCR, the TCRdb table keeps only in-frame clones and is missing some. The data contain roughly 200,000 clones, around 77% of them seen just once; the ten biggest clones take up 2% to 2.5%. Points on this clone: What it recognizes is unknown. Compared with germline, one end of the junction differs, possibly owing to a read error. The identical CDR3 is also encoded by other nucleotide sequences in the sample.

Whole-study results and caveats: Beyond CMV serostatus, there was no information to go on about immune exposure. Earlier analysis found most TCR beta V segments productive about 87% or about 30% of the time. In vitro data verified a few CMV-associated chains as specific for CMV antigens.

The sequenced sample was PBMCs. The sequence was collected from a man aged 55 to 70 in good health and CMV-seronegative. The chain uses TRBV4-2 and TRBJ1-1, with 7 nucleotides matching TRBD1. CDR3 bases: TGTGCCAGCAGCCAAGCAGGGGGTCGAGTCGACACTGAGGCTTTCTTT. It is translated as CASSQAGGRVDTEAFF.